Below are 3 T cell receptor beta chains sequenced from a single sample in a study of cytomegalovirus exposure and HLA in healthy donors. The repertoire was sequenced with immunoSEQ multiplex PCR; TCRdb's copy has only in-frame clones and lacks some. The table shows fewer than 300,000 clones, with 85% to 90% occurring only once. Specimen: PBMCs. All receptors come from a woman aged 18-29 years in good health and CMV-seronegative.

CDR3 residues: CASSQGTAGGPSLWYEQYF. The CDR3 DNA reads TGTGCCAGCAGCCAAGGCACAGCGGGAGGGCCCTCCCTCTGGTACGAGCAGTACTTC. The chain joins TRBV4-2 to TRBJ2-7; 10 nucleotides line up with TRBD2. Germline CDR1 reads LGHNA; CDR2 reads YNFKEQ. The CDR3 spans 19 residues. J was trimmed by 4 bases and V by 1 base; bases with no gene match: 16.

The chain combines TRBV18 with TRBJ2-7; D perhaps matches TRBD2 (6 bases). Per the germline V gene, CDR1 is KGHSH and CDR2 is LQKENI. This CDR3 is built from 15 residues. V was cut by 2 bases and J by 1 base, with 12 bases left in between. CDR3 residues: CASSPISGLSYEQYF. The CDR3 bases are TGTGCCAGCTCACCAATCAGCGGGCTTTCCTACGAGCAGTACTTC.

V usage is TRBV9 and J usage is TRBJ1-4, with D possibly matching TRBD1 (6 bases). Germline V gene data show CDR1 as SGDLS and CDR2 as YYNGEE. This CDR3 contains 16 residues. V dropped 0 bases and J dropped 8 bases, with 17 bases sitting between them. DNA of the CDR3: TGTGCCAGCAGCGTAGAGAGTTCAGGGGCCGGGGAAAAACTGTTTTTT. Its translation: CASSVESSGAGEKLFF.